The T cell receptor beta chain described here comes from a study of blood T cell repertoires in COVID-19. Overall study: Spain, Italy and the United States supplied samples that represented acute and convalescent COVID-19.

As handled by the study authors: Using reference gene primer amplification, nucleated cell counts were estimated. Produced via immunoSEQ multiplex PCR; TCRdb's table is partial and in-frame only. That table supplies the V and J calls and clone size; D and trimming were determined from the DNA. The table lists about 250,000 clones, approximately 86% of them singletons. Participants, about 18 to 100 years old, spanned under 30 US areas. Assignment of participants to cohorts was predicated upon participant-reported clinical history. V lost 4 bases to trimming and J lost 0 bases; unmatched junction nucleotides: 5. From germline, CDR1 is SGHDN and CDR2 FVKESK. The CDR3 contains 16 residues.

The sequence was collected from a woman aged 25 to 39 with acute COVID-19. Sequenced input: PBMCs or T cells enriched from blood (not recorded which). This chain uses TRBV14 with TRBJ2-1; the match to TRBD2 covers 8 bases. The CDR3 sequence: CASSRLAGSSYNEQFF. CDR3 bases: TGTGCCAGCAGCCGTTTAGCGGGAAGCTCCTACAATGAGCAGTTCTTC. The full variable domain, completed using reference TRBV14 and TRBJ2-1, is EAGVTQFPSHSVIEKGQTVTLRCDPISGHDNLYWYRRVMGKEIKFLLHFVKESKQDESGMPNNRFLAERTGGTYSTLKVQPAELEDSGVYFCASSRLAGSSYNEQFFGPGTRLTVL.